These 17 T cell receptor beta chains were all obtained from the same sample, sequenced in a study of cytomegalovirus exposure and HLA in healthy donors. Measured with immunoSEQ multiplex PCR; TCRdb has only the in-frame clones, and not every one. The sample holds about 200,000 clones; 70% to 90% are singletons and the top ten take 5.5% to 7%. Sequenced: PBMCs. These receptors all come from a young woman in good health and CMV-seronegative.

The chain recombines TRBV27 with TRBJ2-7, with 7 positions matching TRBD2. Trimming took 3 bases from V and 7 from J; bases not matched to a gene: 12. Per the germline V gene, CDR1 is MNHEY and CDR2 is SMNVEV (reference sequence). The CDR3 is 15 amino acids. The CDR3 spells CASSLTRDYLGEQYF. For the CDR3, the DNA is TGTGCCAGCAGTTTGACCCGGGACTACCTCGGTGAGCAGTACTTC.

The chain links TRBV30 to TRBJ2-5; TRBD1 matches 8 bases. V trimming: 2 bases; J trimming: 3 bases; junction bases outside the gene matches: 5. The CDR3 is 14 residues long. Germline V gives CDR1 GTSNPN, CDR2 SVGIG (reference sequence). The CDR3 loop is CAWSTGQGEETQYF. The CDR3, as DNA: TGTGCCTGGAGTACAGGACAGGGCGAAGAGACCCAGTACTTC.

This clone has a handful of counts. CDR3: CASSPRPAGEQYF. CDR3 DNA sequence: TGTGCCAGCAGCCCCCGCCCGGCGGGGGAGCAGTACTTC. J is TRBJ2-7 and V is TRBV7-3; weak D call: TRBD2 (6 bases). Germline loops: CDR1 SGHTA, CDR2 FQGTGA. V was clipped by 5 bases and J by 7 bases, with 15 bases between them. This CDR3 comprises 13 residues.

The V call is TRBV6-5, the J call TRBJ1-4; possibly TRBD1 for D (6 bases). The CDR3 covers 14 residues. Germline assignment: CDR1 MNHEY and CDR2 SVGAGI. V lost 6 bases and J 8 bases, leaving 16 bases between the germline ends. The CDR3 DNA reads TGTGCCAGCAGGGTTAAGGGGGGTTTGGAAAAACTGTTTTTT. Translating gives CASRVKGGLEKLFF.

This clone was seen just once. This rearrangement joins TRBV5-4 to TRBJ1-1, with no clear D. The length of the CDR3 is 16 residues. V was pared by 2 bases and J by 4 bases, with 18 bases between. The germline V gene has CDR1 SGHNT and CDR2 YYREEE (reference sequence). CDR3 coding DNA: TGTGCCAGCAGCTTAGGGCAGGCGCAACTAAGCACTGAAGCTTTCTTT. This encodes CASSLGQAQLSTEAFF.

This clone has a single count. V and J are TRBV7-6 and TRBJ1-3, with D perhaps matching TRBD1 (5 bases). V was cut by 8 bases and J by 2 bases, with 16 bases left in between. The germline CDR1 and CDR2 sequences are SGHVS and FNYEAQ. CDR3 length: 15 amino acids. CDR3 loop: CASSDRGRAGNTIYF. CDR3 bases: TGTGCCAGCTCCGACAGAGGGCGGGCTGGAAACACCATATATTTT.

This chain joins TRBV5-1 and TRBJ2-1, with TRBD1 matching 10 bases. With V trimmed by 2 bases and J by 5 bases, 7 bases remained unmatched. The germline CDR1 and CDR2 sequences are SGHRS and YFSETQ. CDR3 length: 16 residues. The CDR3 DNA follows: TGCGCCAGCAGCTTCTTCGGGACAGGGGCAAACAATGAGCAGTTCTTC. It translates to CASSFFGTGANNEQFF.

V usage is TRBV27 and J usage is TRBJ2-7, with 11 bases lining up with TRBD1. This CDR3 has 13 residues. J gave up 7 bases and V 6 bases, and 5 bases lay outside the gene matches. Germline V gives CDR1 MNHEY, CDR2 SMNVEV (reference sequence). The CDR3 is CASRTGQGVEQYF. CDR3 in DNA: TGTGCCAGCAGAACGGGACAGGGGGTAGAGCAGTACTTC.

The table lists this clone with a count of one. The chain carries TRBV30 and TRBJ2-3; 8 bases match TRBD2. In germline, CDR1 is GTSNPN, CDR2 SVGIG (reference sequence). The CDR3 is 14 amino acids. Losses at the gene ends were 3 bases for V and 0 bases for J; bases not matched to a gene: 2. CDR3 DNA: TGTGCCTGGAGAGCGGGGGTGAGCACAGATACGCAGTATTTT. This codes for CAWRAGVSTDTQYF.

The chain couples TRBV15 to TRBJ1-5; maybe TRBD1 (5 bases). The length of the CDR3 is 16 residues. The V gene lost 1 base and the J gene lost 3 bases, with 13 bases spanning the gap. Germline lookup yields CDR1 LNHNV and CDR2 YYDKDF (reference sequence). The CDR3 sequence: CATSRGRWGTNQPQHF. In DNA form, the CDR3 reads TGTGCCACCAGCAGAGGTCGTTGGGGGACCAATCAGCCCCAGCATTTT.

This rearrangement joins TRBV5-1 to TRBJ2-1, with D perhaps matching TRBD1 or TRBD2 (6 bases each). There are 14 residues in the CDR3. CDR1 and CDR2 (germline): SGHRS, YFSETQ. Trimming shortened V by 4 bases and J by 8 bases, and 16 bases separated the two germline ends. CDR3: CASSQGGPPDEQFF. The CDR3 bases are TGCGCCAGCAGCCAAGGGGGGCCCCCGGATGAGCAGTTCTTC.

The chain uses TRBV27 and TRBJ2-2, with D maybe TRBD1 (6 bases). This CDR3 contains 15 residues. CDR1 is MNHEY, CDR2 SMNVEV, per germline (reference sequence). V was trimmed by 4 bases and J by 6 bases, leaving 15 bases between them. The CDR3 here is CASSSGVYVAGELFF. The CDR3 nucleotides are TGTGCCAGCAGTTCAGGGGTTTATGTTGCCGGGGAGCTGTTTTTT.

The chain employs TRBV29-1 and TRBJ2-3; D gene uncertain. The CDR3 contains 15 residues. Germline V gene sequence: CDR1 SQVTM, CDR2 ANQGSEA. V lost 2 bases to trimming and J lost 0 bases, with 12 bases between them. This chain's CDR3 is CSVEWQDSSTDTQYF. CDR3 DNA sequence: TGCAGCGTTGAATGGCAGGATTCCAGCACAGATACGCAGTATTTT.

The rearrangement joins TRBV11-2 to TRBJ2-7, with 9 bases fitting TRBD2. Per germline, CDR1 SGHAT and CDR2 FQNNGV. V lost 8 bases, J lost 1 base, and 12 bases stayed unmatched. The CDR3 runs to 16 residues. Here the CDR3 reads CASVGAGAGGSYEQYF. The CDR3 region has the DNA TGTGCCAGCGTGGGTGCGGGGGCGGGAGGGTCCTACGAGCAGTACTTC. The variable domain in full, with the rest retrieved from reference TRBV11-2 and TRBJ2-7, is EAGVAQSPRYKIIEKRQSVAFWCNPISGHATLYWYQQILGQGPKLLIQFQNNGVVDDSQLPKDRFSAERLKGVDSTLKIQPAKLEDSAVYLCASVGAGAGGSYEQYFGPGTRLTVT.

This clone was counted once. The rearrangement uses TRBV4-1 and TRBJ2-5, with 10 positions matching TRBD1. Looked up from germline, CDR1 is MGHRA and CDR2 is YSYEKL. With V trimmed by 4 bases and J by 7 bases, 12 bases remained unmatched. CDR3 length: 16 residues. CDR3 bases: TGCGCCAGCAGCCTACTCCAGACAGGGGGCTATGGGACCCAGTACTTC. Translating it yields CASSLLQTGGYGTQYF.

V usage is TRBV19 and J usage is TRBJ1-5; TRBD1 is a possible D gene (6 bases). This CDR3 comprises 17 residues. Germline V CDR1 and CDR2: LNHDA, SQIVND (reference sequence). The V and J ends lost 3 bases and 3 bases respectively, with 18 bases between them. Here the CDR3 reads CASSIQGHRRINQPQHF. CDR3 sequence (DNA): TGTGCCAGTAGTATTCAGGGACACCGTAGGATCAATCAGCCCCAGCATTTT.

The chain couples TRBV9 to TRBJ1-1; D gene uncertain. CDR1 and CDR2 (germline): SGDLS, YYNGEE. Between the trimmed V and J ends, which lost 3 bases and 3 bases, there was a span of 9 bases. The CDR3 extends over 13 amino acids. The CDR3 loop is CASSATRDTEAFF. The CDR3 DNA reads as TGTGCCAGCAGCGCCACACGGGACACTGAAGCTTTCTTT.